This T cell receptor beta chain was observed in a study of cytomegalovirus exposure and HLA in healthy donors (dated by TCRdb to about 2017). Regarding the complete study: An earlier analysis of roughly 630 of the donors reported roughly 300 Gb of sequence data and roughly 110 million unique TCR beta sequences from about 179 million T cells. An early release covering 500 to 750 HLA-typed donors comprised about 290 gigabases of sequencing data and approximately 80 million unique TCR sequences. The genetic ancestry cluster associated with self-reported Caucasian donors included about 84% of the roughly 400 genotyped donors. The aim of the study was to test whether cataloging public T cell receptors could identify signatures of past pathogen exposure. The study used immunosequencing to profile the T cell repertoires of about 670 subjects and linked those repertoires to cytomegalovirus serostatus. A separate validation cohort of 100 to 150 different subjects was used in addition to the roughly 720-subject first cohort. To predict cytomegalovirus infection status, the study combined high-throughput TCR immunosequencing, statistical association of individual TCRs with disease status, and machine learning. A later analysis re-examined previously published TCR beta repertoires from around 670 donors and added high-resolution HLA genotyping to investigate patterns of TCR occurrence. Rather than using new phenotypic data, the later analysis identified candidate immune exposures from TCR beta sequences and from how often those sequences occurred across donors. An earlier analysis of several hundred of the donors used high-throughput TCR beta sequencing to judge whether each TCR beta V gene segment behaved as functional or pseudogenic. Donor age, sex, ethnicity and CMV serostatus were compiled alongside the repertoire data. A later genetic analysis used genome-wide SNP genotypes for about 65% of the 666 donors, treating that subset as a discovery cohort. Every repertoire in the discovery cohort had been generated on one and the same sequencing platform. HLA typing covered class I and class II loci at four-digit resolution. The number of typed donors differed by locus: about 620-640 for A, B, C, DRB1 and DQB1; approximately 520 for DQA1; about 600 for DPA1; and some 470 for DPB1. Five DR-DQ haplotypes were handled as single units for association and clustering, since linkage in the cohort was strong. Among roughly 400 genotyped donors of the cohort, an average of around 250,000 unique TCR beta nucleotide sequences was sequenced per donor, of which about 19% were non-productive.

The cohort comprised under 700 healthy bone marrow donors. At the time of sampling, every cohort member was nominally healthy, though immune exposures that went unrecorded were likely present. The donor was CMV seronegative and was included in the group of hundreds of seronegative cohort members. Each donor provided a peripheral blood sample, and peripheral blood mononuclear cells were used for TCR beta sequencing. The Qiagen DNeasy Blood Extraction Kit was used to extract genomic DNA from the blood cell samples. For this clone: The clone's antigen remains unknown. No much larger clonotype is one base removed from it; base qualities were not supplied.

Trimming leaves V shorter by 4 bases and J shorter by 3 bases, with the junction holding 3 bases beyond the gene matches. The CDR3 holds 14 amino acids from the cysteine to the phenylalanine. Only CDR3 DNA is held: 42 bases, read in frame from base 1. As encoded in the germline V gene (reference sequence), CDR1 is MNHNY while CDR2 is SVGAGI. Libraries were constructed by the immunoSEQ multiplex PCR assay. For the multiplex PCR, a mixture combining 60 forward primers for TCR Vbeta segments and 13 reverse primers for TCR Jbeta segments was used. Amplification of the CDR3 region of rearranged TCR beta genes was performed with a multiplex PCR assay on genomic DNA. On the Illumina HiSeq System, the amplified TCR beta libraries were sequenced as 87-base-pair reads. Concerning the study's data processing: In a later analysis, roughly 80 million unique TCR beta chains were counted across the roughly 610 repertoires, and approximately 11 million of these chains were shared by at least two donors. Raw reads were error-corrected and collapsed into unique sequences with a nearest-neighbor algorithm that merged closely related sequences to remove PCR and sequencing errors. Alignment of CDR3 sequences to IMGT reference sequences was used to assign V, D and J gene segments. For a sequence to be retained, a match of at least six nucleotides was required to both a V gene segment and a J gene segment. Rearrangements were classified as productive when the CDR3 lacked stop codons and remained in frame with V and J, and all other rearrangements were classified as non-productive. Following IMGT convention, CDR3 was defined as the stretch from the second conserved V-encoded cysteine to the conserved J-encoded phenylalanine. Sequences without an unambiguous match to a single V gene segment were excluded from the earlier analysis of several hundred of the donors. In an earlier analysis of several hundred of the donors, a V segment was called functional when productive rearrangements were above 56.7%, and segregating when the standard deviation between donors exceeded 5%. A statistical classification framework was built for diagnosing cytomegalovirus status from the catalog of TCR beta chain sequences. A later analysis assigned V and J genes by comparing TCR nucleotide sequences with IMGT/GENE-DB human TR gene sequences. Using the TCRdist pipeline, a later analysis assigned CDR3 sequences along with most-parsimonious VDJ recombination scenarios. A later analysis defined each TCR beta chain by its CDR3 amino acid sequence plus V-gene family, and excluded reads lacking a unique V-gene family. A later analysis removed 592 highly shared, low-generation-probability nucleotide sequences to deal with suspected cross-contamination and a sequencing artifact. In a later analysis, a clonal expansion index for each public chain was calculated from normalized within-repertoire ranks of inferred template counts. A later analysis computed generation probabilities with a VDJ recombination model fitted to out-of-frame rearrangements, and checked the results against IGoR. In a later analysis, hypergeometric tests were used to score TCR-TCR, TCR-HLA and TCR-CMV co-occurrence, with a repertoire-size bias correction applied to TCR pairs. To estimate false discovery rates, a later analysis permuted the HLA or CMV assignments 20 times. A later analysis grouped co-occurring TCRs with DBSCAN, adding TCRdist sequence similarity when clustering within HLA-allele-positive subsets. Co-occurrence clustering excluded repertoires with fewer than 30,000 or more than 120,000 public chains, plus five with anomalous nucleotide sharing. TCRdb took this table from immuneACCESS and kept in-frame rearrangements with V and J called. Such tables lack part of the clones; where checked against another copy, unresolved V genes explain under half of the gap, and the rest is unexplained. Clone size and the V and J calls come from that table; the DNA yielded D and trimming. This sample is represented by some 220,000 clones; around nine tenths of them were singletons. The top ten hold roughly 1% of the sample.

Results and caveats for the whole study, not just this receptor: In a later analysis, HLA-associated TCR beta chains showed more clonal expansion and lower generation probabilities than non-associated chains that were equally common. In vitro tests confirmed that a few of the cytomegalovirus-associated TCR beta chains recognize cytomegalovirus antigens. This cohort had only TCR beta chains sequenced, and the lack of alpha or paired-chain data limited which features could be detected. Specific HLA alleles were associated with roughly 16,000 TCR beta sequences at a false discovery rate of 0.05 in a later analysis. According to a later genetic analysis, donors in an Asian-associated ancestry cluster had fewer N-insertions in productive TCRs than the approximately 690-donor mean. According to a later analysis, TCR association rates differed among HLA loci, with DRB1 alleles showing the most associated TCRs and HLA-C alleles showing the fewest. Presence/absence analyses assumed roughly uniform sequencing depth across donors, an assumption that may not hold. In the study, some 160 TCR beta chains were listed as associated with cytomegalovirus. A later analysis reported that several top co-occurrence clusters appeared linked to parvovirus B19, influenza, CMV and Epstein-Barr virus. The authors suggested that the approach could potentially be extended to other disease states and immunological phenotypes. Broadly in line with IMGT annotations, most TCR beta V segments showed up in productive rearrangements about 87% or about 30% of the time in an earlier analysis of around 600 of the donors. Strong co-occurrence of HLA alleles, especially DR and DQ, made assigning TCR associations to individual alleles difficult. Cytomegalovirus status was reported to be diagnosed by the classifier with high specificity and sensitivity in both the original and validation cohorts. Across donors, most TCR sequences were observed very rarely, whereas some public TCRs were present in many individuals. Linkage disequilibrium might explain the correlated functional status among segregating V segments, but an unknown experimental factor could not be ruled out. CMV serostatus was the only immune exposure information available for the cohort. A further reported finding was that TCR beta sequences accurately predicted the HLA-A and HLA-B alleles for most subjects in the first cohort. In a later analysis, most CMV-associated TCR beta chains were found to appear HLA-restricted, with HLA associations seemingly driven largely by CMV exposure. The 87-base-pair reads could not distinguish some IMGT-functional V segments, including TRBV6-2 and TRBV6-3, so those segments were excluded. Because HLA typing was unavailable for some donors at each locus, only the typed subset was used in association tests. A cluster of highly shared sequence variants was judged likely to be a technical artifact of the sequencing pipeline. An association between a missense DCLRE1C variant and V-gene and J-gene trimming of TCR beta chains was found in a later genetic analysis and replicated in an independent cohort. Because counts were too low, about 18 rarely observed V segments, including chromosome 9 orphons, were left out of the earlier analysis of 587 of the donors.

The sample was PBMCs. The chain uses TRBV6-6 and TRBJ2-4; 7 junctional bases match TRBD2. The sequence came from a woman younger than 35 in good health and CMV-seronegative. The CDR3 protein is CASSLERGKNIQYF. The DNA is TGTGCCAGCAGTTTAGAGCGGGGCAAAAACATTCAGTACTTC.